This is a list of T cell receptor beta chains from one sample in a study of shared T cell receptors in the human thymus. The method was immunoSEQ multiplex PCR; TCRdb's version includes in-frame clones alone and lacks a portion of them. The sample has 700,000 to 750,000 clones, roughly 85% seen once. These data also featured in a second study, about human thymus T cells.

The sequenced sample consisted of thymocytes. The receptors were sampled from a girl under three years old with a congenital heart defect. Each CDR3 is given with its conserved first and last residue. The D gene is left open where the match is weak. The size field is filled for only some rows; it gives once, few, many or a size class.

v_call	d_call	clone_size	j_call	cdr3_nt	cdr3_aa
TRBV4-3	.	.	TRBJ1-1	TGCGCCAGCAGCCCCCGAACCATGGCAGCTGAAGCTTTCTTT	CASSPRTMAAEAFF
TRBV5-6	TRBD1	.	TRBJ2-7	TGTGCCAGCAGCCAAGGGACAGGGGGCCCCTACGAGCAGTACTTC	CASSQGTGGPYEQYF
TRBV18	.	once	TRBJ1-2	TGTGCCAGCTCACCTCCTATACCCAACAGGTTAGCTAACTATGGCTACACCTTC	CASSPPIPNRLANYGYTF
TRBV15	.	.	TRBJ2-3	TGTGCCACCAGCAACAGGGGCACAGATACGCAGTATTTT	CATSNRGTDTQYF
TRBV11-3	TRBD2	.	TRBJ2-3	TGTGCCAGCAGCTTATCACGGGGGGGCGGGTTCACAGATACGCAGTATTTT	CASSLSRGGGFTDTQYF
TRBV6-5	.	.	TRBJ1-1	TGTGCCAGTAAAAATCCGGGTCCCCAAGCTGAAGCTTTCTTT	CASKNPGPQAEAFF
TRBV29-1	.	.	TRBJ1-1	TGCAGCGTTGTTAGGGGAGGGCGAATGAACACTGAAGCTTTCTTT	CSVVRGGRMNTEAFF
TRBV7-9	TRBD1	.	TRBJ1-1	TGTGCCAGCAGCTTAGAGAATAATCGACAGGGGTTGGGCACTGAAGCTTTCTTT	CASSLENNRQGLGTEAFF
TRBV7-9	TRBD1	once	TRBJ1-5	TGTGCCAGCAGCTTAGGGACAGGGCTCTATCAGCCCCAGCATTTT	CASSLGTGLYQPQHF
TRBV11-2	.	.	TRBJ2-6	TGTGCCAGCAGCTTATTAACCAACGTCCTGACTTTC	CASSLLTNVLTF
TRBV27	TRBD1	.	TRBJ1-4	TGTGCCAGCAGTTTAGCCGGACAGGGGTGGAGGTACGAAAAACTGTTTTTT	CASSLAGQGWRYEKLFF
TRBV29-1	.	once	TRBJ1-4	TGCAGCGTTGAAGAGCCTCAGGGAAAACTGTTTTTT	CSVEEPQGKLFF
TRBV15	.	.	TRBJ2-7	TGTGCCACCAGCAGAGAGGCACGATCCTACGAGCAGTACTTC	CATSREARSYEQYF
TRBV29-1	TRBD1	.	TRBJ2-3	TGCAGCGTTGCACCGGACAGGGACTCTAGCACAGATACGCAGTATTTT	CSVAPDRDSSTDTQYF
TRBV30	.	once	TRBJ1-2	TGTGCCTGGAGGGTAGGGGATGGAGGGGATATCTATGGCTACACCTTC	CAWRVGDGGDIYGYTF
TRBV6-5	.	.	TRBJ2-1	TGTGCCAGCAGTTACTCGACTGGGTACAATGAGCAGTTCTTC	CASSYSTGYNEQFF
TRBV6-5	.	.	TRBJ2-3	TGTGCCAGCAGTACCTCCCAGACAGATACGCAGTATTTT	CASSTSQTDTQYF
TRBV5-1	.	once	TRBJ1-4	TGCGCCAGCAGCTCAGGGGTGGTGAGGGAAAAACTGTTTTTT	CASSSGVVREKLFF
TRBV6-1	.	.	TRBJ1-2	TGTGCCAGCACAATCAGGGCCTCCTATGGCTACACCTTC	CASTIRASYGYTF
TRBV11-2	.	.	TRBJ1-2	TGTGCCAGCAGCTTAGAACGGGGGGACCCCAGAATCTATGGCTACACCTTC	CASSLERGDPRIYGYTF
TRBV6-1	.	.	TRBJ2-7	TGTGCCAGCAGTGACACCTTGGACGGGGTATTTTACGAGCAGTACTTC	CASSDTLDGVFYEQYF
TRBV7-9	TRBD1	.	TRBJ1-6	TGTGCCAGCTCAGGGACAGGTTCTAATTCACCCCTCCACTTT	CASSGTGSNSPLHF
TRBV28	TRBD2	.	TRBJ2-7	TGTGCCAGCAGTTTACGAACAGTAGAAGGGAGGGGTGTCTACGAGCAGTACTTC	CASSLRTVEGRGVYEQYF
TRBV7-2	.	.	TRBJ1-1	TGTGCCAGCAGCCCATGGGCCTCCGAGTTGAACACTGAAGCTTTCTTT	CASSPWASELNTEAFF
TRBV27	.	.	TRBJ2-1	TGTGCCGGCCGATGGAGGTTCTTC	CAGRWRFF
TRBV29-1	.	.	TRBJ2-5	TGCAGCGTTGAGGTCGAAGGTGGTCCGGGGGACCAAGAGACCCAGTACTTC	CSVEVEGGPGDQETQYF
TRBV20-1	.	few	TRBJ1-2	TGCAGTGCTAGACAGTTCTATGGCTACACCTTC	CSARQFYGYTF
TRBV6-1	.	.	TRBJ2-3	TGTGCCAGCAGTAGAAGCTTAAGTGGAGATACGCAGTATTTT	CASSRSLSGDTQYF
TRBV6-5	.	once	TRBJ2-7	TGTGCCAGCAGGGGGGCCCCCAGGGACTACGAGCAGTACTTC	CASRGAPRDYEQYF
TRBV4-2	TRBD1	.	TRBJ1-2	TGTGCCAGCAGCCAATGGGGAATAAGTGACAGGGTTTATCACCCCAACTATGGCTACACCTTC	CASSQWGISDRVYHPNYGYTF
TRBV11-2	.	once	TRBJ1-1	TGTGCCAGCAGCCAAAATTCCGCCCAGACAGGAGCCACTGAAGCTTTCTTT	CASSQNSAQTGATEAFF
TRBV18	TRBD1	once	TRBJ1-1	TGTGCCAGCTCACCCCCCGTCCTGGACAGGGACACTGAAGCTTTCTTT	CASSPPVLDRDTEAFF
TRBV6-1	.	.	TRBJ1-2	TGTGCCAGCAGTTTTTTCGGGGGATCTAACTATGGCTACACCTTC	CASSFFGGSNYGYTF
TRBV5-4	.	.	TRBJ1-1	TGTGCCAGCCGAGGAGAGGGAAGGAGCACTGAAGCTTTCTTT	CASRGEGRSTEAFF
TRBV12-5	TRBD2	once	TRBJ2-3	TGTGCTAGTGGTCTAGGACTAGCGGGGGGGATAAACTGCACAGATACGCAGTATTTT	CASGLGLAGGINCTDTQYF
TRBV21-1	.	.	TRBJ2-7	TGTGCCAGCAGCGTCCAACGGGTGCAGGGGGCGCGATACGAGCAGTACTTC	CASSVQRVQGARYEQYF
TRBV7-9	TRBD1	.	TRBJ2-7	TGTGCCAGCAGCTTCGGGGGGACAGGGTTTTCCTACGAGCAGTACTTC	CASSFGGTGFSYEQYF
TRBV28	TRBD2	.	TRBJ2-7	TGTGCCAGCAGTCCCAGACCCTGGACTAGCGGGGGGATCACCTACGAGCAGTACTTC	CASSPRPWTSGGITYEQYF
TRBV28	TRBD1	few	TRBJ1-2	TGTGCCAGCAGACCACCAAACAGGGGATCCCTCTATGGCTACACCTTC	CASRPPNRGSLYGYTF
TRBV6-5	.	.	TRBJ2-7	TGTGCCAGCAGTTCCCTATTAGGGGCCTACGAGCAGTACTTC	CASSSLLGAYEQYF
TRBV28	TRBD2	.	TRBJ2-1	TGTGCCAGCAGTTTCGCGACTAGCTCTATTCAAGGATACAATGAGCAGTTCTTC	CASSFATSSIQGYNEQFF
TRBV7-8	TRBD1	.	TRBJ1-4	TGTGCCAGCAGCTTAGACAGCGGGACAGGGCTTGAAAAACTGTTTTTT	CASSLDSGTGLEKLFF
TRBV29-1	TRBD1	.	TRBJ2-7	TGCAGCGCCGTACAGGGGGGTACCTACGAGCAGTACTTC	CSAVQGGTYEQYF
TRBV19	.	.	TRBJ2-4	TGTGCCAGTCGATCGACAGCTACAGCCAAAAACATTCAGTACTTC	CASRSTATAKNIQYF
TRBV4-1	.	.	TRBJ1-2	TGCGCCAGCAGGCCCACCAGGGTAGGGTTCTATGGCTACACCTTC	CASRPTRVGFYGYTF